This record covers a single T cell receptor (beta chain). The data are from a study of T cell changes during pregnancy in multiple sclerosis. Profiling relied on immunoSEQ multiplex PCR, and the TCRdb table lists in-frame clones only, not all of them. The data contain fewer than 85,000 clones, roughly 93% of them singletons. This CDR3 contains 13 residues. CDR1 is SGHAT and CDR2 is FQNNGV in the germline V gene. Deletions cut 1 base from V and 6 bases from J, with 9 bases between. This chain connects TRBV11-2 to TRBJ1-2, with D tentatively TRBD1 (6 bases). The receptor was derived from a female donor with multiple sclerosis, enrolled in a pregnancy study. The material was peripheral blood, obtained in the third trimester of pregnancy. The CDR3, as DNA: TGTGCCAGCAGCTTAGCTAGGGGGAATGGCTACACCTTC. Translating gives CASSLARGNGYTF.